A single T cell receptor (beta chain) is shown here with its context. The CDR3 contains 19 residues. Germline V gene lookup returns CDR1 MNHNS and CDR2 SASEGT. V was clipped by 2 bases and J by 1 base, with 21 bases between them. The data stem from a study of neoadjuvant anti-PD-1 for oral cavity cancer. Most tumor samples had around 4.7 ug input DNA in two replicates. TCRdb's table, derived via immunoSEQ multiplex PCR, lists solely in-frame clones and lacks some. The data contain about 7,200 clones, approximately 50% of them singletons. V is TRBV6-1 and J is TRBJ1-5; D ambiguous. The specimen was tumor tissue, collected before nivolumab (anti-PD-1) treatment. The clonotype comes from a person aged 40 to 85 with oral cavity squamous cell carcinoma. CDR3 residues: CASSETRGKGLVSNQPQHF. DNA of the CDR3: TGTGCCAGCAGTGAAACGCGAGGGAAGGGATTGGTAAGCAATCAGCCCCAGCATTTT.